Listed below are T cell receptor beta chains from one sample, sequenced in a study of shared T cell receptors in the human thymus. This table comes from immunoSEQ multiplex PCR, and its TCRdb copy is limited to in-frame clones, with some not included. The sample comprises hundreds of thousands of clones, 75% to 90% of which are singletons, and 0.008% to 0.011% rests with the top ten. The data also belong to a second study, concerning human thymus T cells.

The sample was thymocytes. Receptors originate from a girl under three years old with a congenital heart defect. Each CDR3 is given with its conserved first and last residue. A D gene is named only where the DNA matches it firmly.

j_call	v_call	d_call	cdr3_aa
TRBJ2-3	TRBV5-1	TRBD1	CASRPGGTGMSDTQYF
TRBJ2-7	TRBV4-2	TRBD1	CASSHGIPGQARTPSSYEQYF
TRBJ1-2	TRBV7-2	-	CASSVLGQSYGYTF
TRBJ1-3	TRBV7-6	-	CASSLGRPNTGTSLSGNTIYF
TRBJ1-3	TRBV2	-	CASSGLSSSGNTIYF
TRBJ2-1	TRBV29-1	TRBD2	CSVDLSRLAGGSGFYNEQFF
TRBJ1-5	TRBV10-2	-	CASSETGDNQPQHF
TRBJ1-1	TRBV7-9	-	CASTRDLEHQNTEAFF
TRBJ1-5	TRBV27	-	CASSSGVSNQPQHF
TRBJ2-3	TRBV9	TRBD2	CASSVLAGGDTQYF
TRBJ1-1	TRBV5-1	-	CASSLGLLVNTEAFF
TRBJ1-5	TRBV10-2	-	CASSEPGHGNQPQHF
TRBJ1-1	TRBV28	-	CASRWSPVNTEAFF